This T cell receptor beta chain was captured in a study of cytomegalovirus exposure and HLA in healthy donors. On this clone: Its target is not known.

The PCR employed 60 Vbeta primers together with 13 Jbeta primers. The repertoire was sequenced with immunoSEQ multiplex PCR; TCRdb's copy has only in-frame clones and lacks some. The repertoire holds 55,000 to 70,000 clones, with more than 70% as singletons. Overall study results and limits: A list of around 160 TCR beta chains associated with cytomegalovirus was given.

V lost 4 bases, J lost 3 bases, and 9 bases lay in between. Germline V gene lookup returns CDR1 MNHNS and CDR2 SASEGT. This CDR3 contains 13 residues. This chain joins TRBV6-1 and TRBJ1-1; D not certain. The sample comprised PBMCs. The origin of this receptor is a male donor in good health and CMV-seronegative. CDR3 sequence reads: CASSGRADTEAFF. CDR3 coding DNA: TGTGCCAGCAGTGGGAGGGCGGACACTGAAGCTTTCTTT.